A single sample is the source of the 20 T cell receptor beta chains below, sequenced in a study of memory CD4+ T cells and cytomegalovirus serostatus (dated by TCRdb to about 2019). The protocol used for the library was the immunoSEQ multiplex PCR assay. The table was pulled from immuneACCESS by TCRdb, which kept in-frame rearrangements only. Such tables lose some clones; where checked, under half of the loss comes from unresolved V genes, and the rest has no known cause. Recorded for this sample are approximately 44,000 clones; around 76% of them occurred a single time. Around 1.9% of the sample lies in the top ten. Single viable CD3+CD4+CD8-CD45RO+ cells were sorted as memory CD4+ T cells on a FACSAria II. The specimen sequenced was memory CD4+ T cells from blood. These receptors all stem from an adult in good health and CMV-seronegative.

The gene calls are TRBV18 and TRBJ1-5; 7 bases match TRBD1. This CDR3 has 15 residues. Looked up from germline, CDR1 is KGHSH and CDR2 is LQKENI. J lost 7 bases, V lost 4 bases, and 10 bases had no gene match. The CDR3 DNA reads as TGTGCCAGCTCACGTACAGGGGAAAGGGGCCAGCCCCAGCATTTT. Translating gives CASSRTGERGQPQHF. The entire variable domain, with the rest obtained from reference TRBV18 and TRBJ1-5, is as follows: NAGVMQNPRHLVRRRGQEARLRCSPMKGHSHVYWYRQLPEEGLKFMVYLQKENIIDESGMPKERFSAEFPKEGPSILRIQQVVRGDSAAYFCASSRTGERGQPQHFGDGTRLSIL.

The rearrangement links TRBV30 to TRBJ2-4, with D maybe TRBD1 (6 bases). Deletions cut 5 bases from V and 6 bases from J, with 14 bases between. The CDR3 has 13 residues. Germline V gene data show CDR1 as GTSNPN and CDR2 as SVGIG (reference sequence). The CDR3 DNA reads TGTGCCTGGGCGACAGGTGTTGGAAACATTCAGTACTTC. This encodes CAWATGVGNIQYF.

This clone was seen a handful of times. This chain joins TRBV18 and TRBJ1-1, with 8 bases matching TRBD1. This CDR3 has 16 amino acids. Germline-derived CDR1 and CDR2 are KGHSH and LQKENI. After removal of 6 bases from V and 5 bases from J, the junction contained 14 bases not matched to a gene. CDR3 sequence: CASSETGAGQATEAFF. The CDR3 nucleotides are TGTGCCAGCTCCGAGACAGGGGCCGGTCAAGCGACTGAAGCTTTCTTT. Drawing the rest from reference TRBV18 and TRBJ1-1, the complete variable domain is NAGVMQNPRHLVRRRGQEARLRCSPMKGHSHVYWYRQLPEEGLKFMVYLQKENIIDESGMPKERFSAEFPKEGPSILRIQQVVRGDSAAYFCASSETGAGQATEAFFGQGTRLTVV.

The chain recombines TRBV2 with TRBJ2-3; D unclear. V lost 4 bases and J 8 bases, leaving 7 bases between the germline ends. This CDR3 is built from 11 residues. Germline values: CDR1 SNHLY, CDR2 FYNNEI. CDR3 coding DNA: TGTGCCAGCAGTGCCGAGGTTACGCAGTATTTT. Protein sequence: CASSAEVTQYF. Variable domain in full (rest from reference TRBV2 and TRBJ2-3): EPEVTQTPSHQVTQMGQEVILRCVPISNHLYFYWYRQILGQKVEFLVSFYNNEISEKSEIFDDQFSVERPDGSNFTLKIRSTKLEDSAMYFCASSAEVTQYFGPGTRLTVL.

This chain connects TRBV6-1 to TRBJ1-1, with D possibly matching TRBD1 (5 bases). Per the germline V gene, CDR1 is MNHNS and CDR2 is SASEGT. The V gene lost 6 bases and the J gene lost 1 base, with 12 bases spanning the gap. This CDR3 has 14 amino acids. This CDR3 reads CASRSRGWNTEAFF. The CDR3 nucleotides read TGTGCCAGCAGATCACGGGGCTGGAACACTGAAGCTTTCTTT.

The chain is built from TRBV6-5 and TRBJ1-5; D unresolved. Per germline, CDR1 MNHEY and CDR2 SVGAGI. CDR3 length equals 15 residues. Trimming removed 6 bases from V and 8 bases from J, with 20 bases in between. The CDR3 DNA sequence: TGTGCCAGCAGCCCCGATCAATGGGGTCGGGAGCCCCAGCATTTT. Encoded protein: CASSPDQWGREPQHF.

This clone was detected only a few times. Here the CDR3 reads CAWSLTRDTEAFF. The CDR3 nucleotides are TGTGCCTGGAGTTTGACCCGGGACACTGAAGCTTTCTTT. V and J are TRBV30 and TRBJ1-1; the D is unclear. Trimming shortened V by 2 bases and J by 3 bases, and 10 bases separated the two germline ends. There are 13 residues in the CDR3. The V gene's germline CDR1 is GTSNPN and CDR2 SVGIG (reference sequence).

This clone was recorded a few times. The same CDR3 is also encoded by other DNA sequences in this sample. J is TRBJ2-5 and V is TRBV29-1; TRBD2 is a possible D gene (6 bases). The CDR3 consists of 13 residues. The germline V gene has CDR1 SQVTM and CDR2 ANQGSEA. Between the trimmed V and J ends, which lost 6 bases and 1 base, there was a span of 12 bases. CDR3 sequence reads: CSVGTGLQETQYF. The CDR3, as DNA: TGCAGCGTGGGTACGGGACTCCAAGAGACCCAGTACTTC.

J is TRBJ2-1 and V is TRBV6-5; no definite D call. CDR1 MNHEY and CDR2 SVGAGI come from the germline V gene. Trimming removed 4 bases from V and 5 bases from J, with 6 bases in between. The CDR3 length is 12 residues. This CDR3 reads CASSSLDNEQFF. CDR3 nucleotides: TGTGCCAGCAGTTCCCTGGACAATGAGCAGTTCTTC.

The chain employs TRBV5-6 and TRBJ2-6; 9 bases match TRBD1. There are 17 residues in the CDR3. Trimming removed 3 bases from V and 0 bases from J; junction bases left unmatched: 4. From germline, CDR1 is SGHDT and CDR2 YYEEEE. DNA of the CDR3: TGTGCCAGCAGCTGGGGGACAGGGAACTCTGGGGCCAACGTCCTGACTTTC. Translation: CASSWGTGNSGANVLTF.

CDR3 in amino acids: CASSEAGLAGGNEQFF. For the CDR3, the DNA is TGTGCCAGCAGTGAAGCCGGACTAGCGGGGGGGAATGAGCAGTTCTTC. The J gene is TRBJ2-1, the V gene TRBV6-1; 15 nucleotides agree with TRBD2. The V segment lost 0 bases and the J segment 7 bases; nucleotides outside the gene matches: 1. CDR1 is MNHNS, CDR2 SASEGT, per germline. The CDR3 sequence is 16 residues long.

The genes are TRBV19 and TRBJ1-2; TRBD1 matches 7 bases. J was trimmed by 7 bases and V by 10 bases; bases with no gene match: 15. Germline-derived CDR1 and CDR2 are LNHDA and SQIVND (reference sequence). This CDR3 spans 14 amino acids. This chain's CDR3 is CATTRQGAGAGYTF. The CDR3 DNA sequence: TGTGCCACCACCCGACAGGGAGCAGGAGCTGGCTACACCTTC.

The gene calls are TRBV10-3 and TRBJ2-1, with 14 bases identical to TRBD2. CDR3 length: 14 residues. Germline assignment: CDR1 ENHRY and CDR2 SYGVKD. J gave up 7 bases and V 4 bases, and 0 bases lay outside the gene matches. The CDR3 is CAISGTSGGNEQFF. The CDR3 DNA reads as TGTGCCATCAGTGGGACTAGCGGGGGGAATGAGCAGTTCTTC.

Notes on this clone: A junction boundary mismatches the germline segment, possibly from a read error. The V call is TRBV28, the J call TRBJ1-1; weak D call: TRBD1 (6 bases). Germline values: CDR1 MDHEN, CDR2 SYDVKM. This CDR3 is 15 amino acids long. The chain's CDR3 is CASSLDGGGDTKAFF. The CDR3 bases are TGTGCCAGCAGCCTTGACGGGGGTGGGGACACTAAAGCTTTCTTT.

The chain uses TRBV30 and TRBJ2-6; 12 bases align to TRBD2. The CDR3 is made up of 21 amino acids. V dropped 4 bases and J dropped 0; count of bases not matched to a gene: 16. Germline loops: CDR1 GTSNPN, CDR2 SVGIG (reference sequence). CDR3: CAWNRRASGGASLSGANVLTF. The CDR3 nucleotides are TGTGCCTGGAACCGGAGGGCTAGCGGGGGGGCCTCTCTCTCTGGGGCCAACGTCCTGACTTTC.

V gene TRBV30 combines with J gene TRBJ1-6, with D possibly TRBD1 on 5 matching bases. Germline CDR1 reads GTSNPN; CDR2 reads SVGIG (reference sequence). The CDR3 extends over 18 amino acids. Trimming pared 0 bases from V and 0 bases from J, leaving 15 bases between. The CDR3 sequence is CAWSVLGGMSSYNSPLHF. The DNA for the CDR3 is TGTGCCTGGAGTGTTTTGGGGGGGATGAGCTCCTATAATTCACCCCTCCACTTT.

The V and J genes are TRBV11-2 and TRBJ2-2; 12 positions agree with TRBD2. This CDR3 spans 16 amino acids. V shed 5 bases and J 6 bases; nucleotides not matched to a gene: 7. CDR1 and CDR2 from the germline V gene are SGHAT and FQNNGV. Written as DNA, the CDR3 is TGTGCCAGCAGCGGCCCCCTAGCGGGGGGGCCCGGGGAGCTGTTTTTT. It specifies CASSGPLAGGPGELFF.

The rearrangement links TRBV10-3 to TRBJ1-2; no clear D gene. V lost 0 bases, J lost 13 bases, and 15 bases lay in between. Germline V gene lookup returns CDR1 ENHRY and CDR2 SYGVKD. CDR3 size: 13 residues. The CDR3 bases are TGTGCCATCAGTGAGTCGAACCCCGCCGTCCTCACCTTC. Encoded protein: CAISESNPAVLTF.

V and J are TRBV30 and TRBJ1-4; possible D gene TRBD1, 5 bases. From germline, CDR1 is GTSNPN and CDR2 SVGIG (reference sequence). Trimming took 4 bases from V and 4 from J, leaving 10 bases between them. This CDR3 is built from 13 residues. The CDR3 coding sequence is TGTGCCTGGAACCGGGACGGTAATGAAAAACTGTTTTTT. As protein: CAWNRDGNEKLFF.

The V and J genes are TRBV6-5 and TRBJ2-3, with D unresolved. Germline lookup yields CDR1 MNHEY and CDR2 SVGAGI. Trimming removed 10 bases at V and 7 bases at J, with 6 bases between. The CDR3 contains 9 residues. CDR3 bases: TGTGCCAAACAAAATACGCAGTATTTT. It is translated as CAKQNTQYF.